This T cell receptor beta chain was recorded in a study of immune cell composition in non-small cell lung cancer. Frozen unsorted single-cell suspensions supplied the genomic DNA. Study-level results: Tumour-associated clones >0.5% occurred in approximately 32% of adenocarcinomas, approximately 79% of squamous. In adenocarcinoma, maximal tumour-associated clone frequency tracked TIL tumour reactivity.

The table came from immunoSEQ multiplex PCR; TCRdb's copy has only in-frame clones and leaves some out. Of about 1,500 clones in the sample, around four fifths were seen once. Note on this clone: Its antigen is unknown.

This CDR3 is built from 17 residues. Trimming cost V 4 bases and J 5 bases; bases outside gene matches: 13. Germline V gene lookup returns CDR1 LGHNA and CDR2 YSLEER. The sequencing sample was made of lung tumor tissue. The chain recombines TRBV4-3 with TRBJ2-3; 9 bases are a match to TRBD2. This TCR was sampled from a human donor with non-small cell lung cancer. DNA of the CDR3: TGCGCCAGCAGCCCCACCGGCGGGGGGGCCGAGGTAGATACGCAGTATTTT. It specifies CASSPTGGGAEVDTQYF.